This is a list of T cell receptor beta chains from one sample in a study of prognosis after radiotherapy for stage I lung cancer. One entry per CDR3 protein, called by TCRdb with MiXCR from the multiplex PCR reads. Seen here are 51,000 or so distinct CDR3 sequences, about 37% observed once, and the top ten hold 8% to 9.5%. This material consisted of PBMCs, taken before or after stereotactic body radiation therapy (not recorded which). The receptor source for this set is a donor aged 50 or older with non-small cell lung cancer. CDR3s leave out the opening cysteine and the closing phenylalanine or tryptophan.

len: 13; v_gene: TRBV19; CDR3aa: ASSPKDRSTDTQY
len: 12; v_gene: TRBV10-3; CDR3aa: AISEGTGGFEQY
len: 13; v_gene: TRBV6-1; CDR3aa: ASRPNRDRATEAF
len: 13; v_gene: TRBV2; CDR3aa: ASMGTGRNTGELF
len: 12; v_gene: TRBV20-1; CDR3aa: SARLRTSGYEQF
len: 11; v_gene: TRBV10-3; CDR3aa: AISRADDQPQH
len: 12; v_gene: TRBV19; CDR3aa: ASSRGDSNQPQH
len: 13; v_gene: TRBV9; CDR3aa: ASSVVDFGGTEAF
len: 11; v_gene: TRBV19; CDR3aa: ASSIPGEKGYT
len: 10; v_gene: TRBV19; CDR3aa: ASSGPGGPQH
len: 11; v_gene: TRBV12-3/TRBV12-4; CDR3aa: ASSLGQGGGYT
len: 10; v_gene: TRBV20-1; CDR3aa: SARRLGDEQY
len: 14; v_gene: TRBV5-1; CDR3aa: ASSLTGESYNSPLH
len: 10; v_gene: TRBV11-3; CDR3aa: ASSLETETQY
len: 12; v_gene: TRBV6-1; CDR3aa: ASRNNIGQGMKD
len: 12; v_gene: TRBV7-2; CDR3aa: ASSRETGEETQY
len: 11; v_gene: TRBV24-1; CDR3aa: ATSYPSSGELF
len: 16; v_gene: TRBV29-1; CDR3aa: SVLSQGGVQGARAEAF
len: 15; v_gene: TRBV7-3; CDR3aa: ASSLRGSGGSTDTQY
len: 13; v_gene: TRBV6-9; CDR3aa: ASSYRDQRRIGYT
len: 13; v_gene: TRBV11-2; CDR3aa: ASSSSGISAGELF
len: 12; v_gene: TRBV5-1; CDR3aa: ASSLGLSGDEQF
len: 14; v_gene: TRBV27; CDR3aa: ASSLWGASGANVLT
len: 12; v_gene: TRBV24-1; CDR3aa: ATSGRGNTGELF
len: 13; v_gene: TRBV5-1; CDR3aa: ATGGGLANTGELF
len: 12; v_gene: TRBV13; CDR3aa: ASSPGQGFGELF
len: 12; v_gene: TRBV7-2; CDR3aa: ASSPSGPGNTIY
len: 14; v_gene: TRBV12-3/TRBV12-4; CDR3aa: ASSFNPSGLTGELF
len: 12; v_gene: TRBV11-3; CDR3aa: ASSLVGAGTEAF
len: 12; v_gene: TRBV2; CDR3aa: ASSEKNSNQPQH
len: 13; v_gene: TRBV15; CDR3aa: ATSGGPTRSYEQY
len: 14; v_gene: TRBV4-3; CDR3aa: ASSQVAGSSYNEQF
len: 11; v_gene: TRBV24-1; CDR3aa: ATKDTMNTEAF
len: 13; v_gene: TRBV5-4; CDR3aa: ASSLTSGRAYEQY
len: 12; v_gene: TRBV4-3; CDR3aa: ASSRDYLTDTQY
len: 16; v_gene: TRBV28; CDR3aa: ASSLTGLAGGRIYEQY
len: 15; v_gene: TRBV5-1; CDR3aa: ASSLGGTSGRGNEQF
len: 14; v_gene: TRBV12-3/TRBV12-4; CDR3aa: ASSLRASGPPVGQF
len: 15; v_gene: TRBV7-2; CDR3aa: ASSLRQGSVSTNGQF
len: 13; v_gene: TRBV4-3; CDR3aa: ASSPGQGGNYGYT
len: 15; v_gene: TRBV3-1; CDR3aa: ASSQEGLGNSYNEQF